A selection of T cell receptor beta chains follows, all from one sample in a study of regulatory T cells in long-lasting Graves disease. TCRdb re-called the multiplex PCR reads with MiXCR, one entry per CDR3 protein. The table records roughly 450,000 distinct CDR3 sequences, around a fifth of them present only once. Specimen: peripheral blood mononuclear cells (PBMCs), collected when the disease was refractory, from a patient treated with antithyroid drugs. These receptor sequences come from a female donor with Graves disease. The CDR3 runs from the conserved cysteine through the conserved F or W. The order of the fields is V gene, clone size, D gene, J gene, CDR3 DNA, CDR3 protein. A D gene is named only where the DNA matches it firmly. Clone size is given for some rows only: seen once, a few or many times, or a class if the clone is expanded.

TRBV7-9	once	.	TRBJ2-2	TGTGCCAGCAGCTGGGGGGCGGCCTTCGGGGAGCTGTTTTTT	CASSWGAAFGELFF
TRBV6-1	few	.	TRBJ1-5	TGTGCCAGCAGCTCCACAGGGTTTTATCAGCCCCAGCATTTT	CASSSTGFYQPQHF
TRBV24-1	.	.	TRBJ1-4	TGTGCCACCAGTGCTGGACAGTTTAATGAAAAACTGTTTTTT	CATSAGQFNEKLFF
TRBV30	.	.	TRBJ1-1	TGTGCCTGGATTCTCCCGGAAGCTGAAGCTTTCTTT	CAWILPEAEAFF
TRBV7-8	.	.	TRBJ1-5	TGTGCCAGCAGCTTAGACAGGGCTGGCAGTCAGCCCCAGCATTTT	CASSLDRAGSQPQHF
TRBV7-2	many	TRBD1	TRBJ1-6	TGTGCCAGCAGCTCACAGGGGAATAATTCACCCCTCCACTTT	CASSSQGNNSPLHF
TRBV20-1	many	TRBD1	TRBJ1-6	TGCAGTGCCGAGGACAGGGGCAATTCACCCCTCCACTTT	CSAEDRGNSPLHF
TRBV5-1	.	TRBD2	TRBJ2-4	TGCGCCAGCAGCTTGGCTAGCGGCGGTGCCAAAAACATTCAGTACTTC	CASSLASGGAKNIQYF
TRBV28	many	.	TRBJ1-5	TGTGCCAGCAGTTTACCCAGGTCTTATAGCAATCAGCCCCAGCATTTT	CASSLPRSYSNQPQHF
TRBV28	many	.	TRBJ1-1	TGTGCCAGCAGTTACAGGAACACTGAAGCTTTCTTT	CASSYRNTEAFF
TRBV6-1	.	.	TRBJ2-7	TGTGCCAGCAGTGAAGAACAGACCTACGAGCAGTACTTC	CASSEEQTYEQYF
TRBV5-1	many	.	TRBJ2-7	TGCGCCAGCAGCTTGGCCGCGGGCTCGCCCGAGCAGTACTTC	CASSLAAGSPEQYF
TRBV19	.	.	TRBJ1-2	TGTGCCAGTAGTCCCGTTTTTGTGGGGTCCGGTGGCTACACCTTC	CASSPVFVGSGGYTF
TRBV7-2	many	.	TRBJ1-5	TGTGCCAGCAGCTTCGACAATCGGAGCAATCAGCCCCAGCATTTT	CASSFDNRSNQPQHF
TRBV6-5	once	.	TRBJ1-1	TGTGCCAGCAGTTATGGCCCCACTGGGCAGACTGAAGCTTTCTTT	CASSYGPTGQTEAFF
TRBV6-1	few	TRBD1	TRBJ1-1	TGTGCCAGCAGTGCAAGGGACAGCCCGAACACTGAAGCTTTCTTT	CASSARDSPNTEAFF
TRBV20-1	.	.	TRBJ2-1	TGCAGTGCTAAGCATAACTGGGGTGAGCAGTTCTTC	CSAKHNWGEQFF
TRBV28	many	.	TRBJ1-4	TGTGCTTCTGCAACTAATGAAAAACTGTTTTTT	CASATNEKLFF
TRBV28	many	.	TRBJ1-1	TGTGCCAGCAGTTTAAGTCGTCGACACCTCATGAACACTGAAGCTTTCTTT	CASSLSRRHLMNTEAFF
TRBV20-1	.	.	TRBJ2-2	TGCAGTGCCAGAGGGGCCGTCGGCGGGGAGCTGTTTTTT	CSARGAVGGELFF
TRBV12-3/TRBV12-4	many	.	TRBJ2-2	TGTGCCAGCAGCCGAACAGGGAACGGCGGCACCGGGGAGCTGTTTTTT	CASSRTGNGGTGELFF
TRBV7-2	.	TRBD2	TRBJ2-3	TGTGCCAGCAACCCCCAAGCGGGGGGGGCGGATACGCAGTATTTT	CASNPQAGGADTQYF
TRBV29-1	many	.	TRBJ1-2	TGCAGCGTTCAAACAGTTCGAGATGGCTACACCTTC	CSVQTVRDGYTF
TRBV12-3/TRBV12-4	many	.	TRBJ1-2	TGTGCCAGCCCGGCTCCCCGACAGCGCTATGGCTACACCTTC	CASPAPRQRYGYTF
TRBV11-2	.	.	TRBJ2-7	TGTGCCAGCAGCTTGAGGGGGATTCGAAACTACGAGCAGTACTTC	CASSLRGIRNYEQYF
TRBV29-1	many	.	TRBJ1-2	TGCAGCGTTGAACCGGACAGAGGCTATGGCTACACCTTC	CSVEPDRGYGYTF
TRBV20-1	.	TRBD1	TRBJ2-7	TGCAGTGCCGACGACAGGGGGCAGCTCTACGAGCAGTACTTC	CSADDRGQLYEQYF
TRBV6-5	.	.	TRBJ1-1	TGTGCCAGCAGTTACGGGTACGGGGACACTGAAGCTTTCTTT	CASSYGYGDTEAFF
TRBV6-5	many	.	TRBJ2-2	TGTGCCAGCAGTTACTCGCTATTGGGGGCCGGGGAGCTGTTTTTT	CASSYSLLGAGELFF
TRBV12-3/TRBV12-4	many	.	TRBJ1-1	TGTGCCAGCAGTACGGACAGACTGGGGACTGAAGCTTTCTTT	CASSTDRLGTEAFF
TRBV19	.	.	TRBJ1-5	TGTGCCAGTCTCTCGACAAGATATAGCAATCAGCCCCAGCATTTT	CASLSTRYSNQPQHF
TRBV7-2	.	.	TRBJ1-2	TGTGCCAGCAGCCGGGGAATGGATGGCTACACCTTC	CASSRGMDGYTF
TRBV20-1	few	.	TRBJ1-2	TGCAGTGCCGATCAGAATTCTAACTATGGCTACACCTTC	CSADQNSNYGYTF
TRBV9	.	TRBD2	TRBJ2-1	TGTGCCAGCAGCGTAGGGCGGGAGAGCTACAATGAGCAGTTCTTC	CASSVGRESYNEQFF